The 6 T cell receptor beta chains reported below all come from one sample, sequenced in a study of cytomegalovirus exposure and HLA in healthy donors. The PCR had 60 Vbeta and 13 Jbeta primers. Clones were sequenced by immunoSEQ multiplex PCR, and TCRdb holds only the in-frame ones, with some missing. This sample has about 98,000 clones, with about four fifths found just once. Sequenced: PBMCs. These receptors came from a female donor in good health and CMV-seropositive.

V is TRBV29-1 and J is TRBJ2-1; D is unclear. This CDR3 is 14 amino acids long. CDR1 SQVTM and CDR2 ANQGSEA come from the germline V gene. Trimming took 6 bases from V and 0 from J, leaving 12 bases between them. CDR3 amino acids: CSVNPSSSYNEQFF. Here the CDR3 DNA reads TGCAGCGTGAACCCGTCGAGCTCCTACAATGAGCAGTTCTTC.

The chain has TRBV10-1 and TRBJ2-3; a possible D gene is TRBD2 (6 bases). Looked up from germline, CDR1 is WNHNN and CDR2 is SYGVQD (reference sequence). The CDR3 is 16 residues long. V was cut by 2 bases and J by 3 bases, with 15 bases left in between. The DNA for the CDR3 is TGCGCCAGCAGTGAGACGGGAGTTGGTAGAACAGATACGCAGTATTTT. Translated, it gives CASSETGVGRTDTQYF.

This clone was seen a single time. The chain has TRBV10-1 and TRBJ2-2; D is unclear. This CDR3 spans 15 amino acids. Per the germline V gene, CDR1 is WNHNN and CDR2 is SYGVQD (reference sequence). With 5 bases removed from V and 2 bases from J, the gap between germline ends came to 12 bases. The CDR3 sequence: CASSLTAENTGELFF. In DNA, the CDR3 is TGCGCCAGCAGTTTAACAGCTGAAAACACCGGGGAGCTGTTTTTT.

CDR3 sequence reads: CAISHPGQGPHYEQYF. CDR3 nucleotides: TGTGCCATCAGTCACCCGGGACAGGGACCCCACTACGAGCAGTACTTC. The chain has TRBV10-3 and TRBJ2-7; the match to TRBD1 covers 9 bases. Germline lookup yields CDR1 ENHRY and CDR2 SYGVKD. The CDR3 has 16 residues. V lost 5 bases, J lost 3 bases, and 11 bases stayed unmatched.

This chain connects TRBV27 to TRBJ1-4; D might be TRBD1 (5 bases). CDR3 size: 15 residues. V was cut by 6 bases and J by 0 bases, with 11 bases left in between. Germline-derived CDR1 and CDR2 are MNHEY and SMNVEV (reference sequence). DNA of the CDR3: TGTGCCAGCAGCAGGGCGTCTGCAACTAATGAAAAACTGTTTTTT. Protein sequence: CASSRASATNEKLFF.

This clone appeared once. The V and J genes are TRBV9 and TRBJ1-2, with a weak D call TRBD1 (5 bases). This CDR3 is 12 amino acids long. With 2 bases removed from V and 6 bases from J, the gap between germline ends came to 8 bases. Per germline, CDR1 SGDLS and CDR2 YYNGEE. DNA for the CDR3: TGTGCCAGCAGCGTCGGGGGTAATGGCTACACCTTC. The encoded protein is CASSVGGNGYTF.